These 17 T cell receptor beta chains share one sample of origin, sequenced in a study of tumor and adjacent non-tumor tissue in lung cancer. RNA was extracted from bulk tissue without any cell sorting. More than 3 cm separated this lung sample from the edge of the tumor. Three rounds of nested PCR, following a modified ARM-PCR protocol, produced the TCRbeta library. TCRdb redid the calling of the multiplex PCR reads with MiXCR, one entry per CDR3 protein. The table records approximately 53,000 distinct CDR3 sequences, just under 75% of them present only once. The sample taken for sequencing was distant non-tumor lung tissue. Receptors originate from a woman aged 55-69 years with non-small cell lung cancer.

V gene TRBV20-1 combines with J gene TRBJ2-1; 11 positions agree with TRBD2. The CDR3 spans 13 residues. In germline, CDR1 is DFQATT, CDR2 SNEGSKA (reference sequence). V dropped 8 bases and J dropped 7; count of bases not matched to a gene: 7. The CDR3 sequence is CSTGTSGRNEQFF. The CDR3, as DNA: TGCAGTACGGGGACTAGCGGTAGGAATGAGCAGTTCTTC.

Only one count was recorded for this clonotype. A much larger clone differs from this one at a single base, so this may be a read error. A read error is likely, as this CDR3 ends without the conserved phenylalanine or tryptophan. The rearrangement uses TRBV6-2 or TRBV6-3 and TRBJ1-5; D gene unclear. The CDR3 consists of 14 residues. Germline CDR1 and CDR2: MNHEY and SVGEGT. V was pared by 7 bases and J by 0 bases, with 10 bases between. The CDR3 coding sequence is TGTGCCAGCACCACCGGAAGTAGCAATCAGCCCCAGCATTCT. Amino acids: CASTTGSSNQPQHS.

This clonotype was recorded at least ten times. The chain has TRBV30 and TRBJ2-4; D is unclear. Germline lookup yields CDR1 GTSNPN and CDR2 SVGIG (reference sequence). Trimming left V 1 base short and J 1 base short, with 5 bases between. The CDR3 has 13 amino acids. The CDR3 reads CAWSAGAKNIQYF. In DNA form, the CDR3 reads TGTGCCTGGAGTGCTGGTGCCAAAAACATTCAGTACTTC. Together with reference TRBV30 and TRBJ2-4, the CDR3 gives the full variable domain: SQTIHQWPATLVQPVGSPLSLECTVEGTSNPNLYWYRQAAGRGLQLLFYSVGIGQISSEVPQNLSASRPQDRQFILSSKKLLLSDSGFYLCAWSAGAKNIQYFGAGTRLSVL.

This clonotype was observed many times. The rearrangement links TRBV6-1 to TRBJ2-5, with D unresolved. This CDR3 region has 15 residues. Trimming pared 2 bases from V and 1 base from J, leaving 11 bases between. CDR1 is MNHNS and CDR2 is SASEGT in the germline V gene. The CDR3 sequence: CASSENRAFQETQYF. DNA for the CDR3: TGTGCCAGCAGTGAAAATCGAGCGTTCCAAGAGACCCAGTACTTC.

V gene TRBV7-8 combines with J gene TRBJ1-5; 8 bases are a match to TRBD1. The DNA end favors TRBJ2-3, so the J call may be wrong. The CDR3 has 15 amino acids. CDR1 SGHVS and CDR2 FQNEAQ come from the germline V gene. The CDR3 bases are TGTGCCAGCAGCTTAGTTGGGACAGGCAGTCAGCCCCAGTATTTT. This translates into CASSLVGTGSQPQYF.

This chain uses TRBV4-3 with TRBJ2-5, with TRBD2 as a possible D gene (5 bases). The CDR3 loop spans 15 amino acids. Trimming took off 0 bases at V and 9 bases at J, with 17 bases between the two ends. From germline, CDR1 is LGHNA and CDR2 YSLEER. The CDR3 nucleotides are TGCGCCAGCAGCCAAGATCACCGAGATGTGGAGGCCCAGTACTTC. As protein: CASSQDHRDVEAQYF.

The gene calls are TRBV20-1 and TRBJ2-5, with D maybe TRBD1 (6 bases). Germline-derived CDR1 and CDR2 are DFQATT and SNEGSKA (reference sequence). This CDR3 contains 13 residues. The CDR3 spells CGVGDTNQETQYF. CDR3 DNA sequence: TGCGGTGTAGGGGACACCAACCAAGAGACCCAGTACTTC.

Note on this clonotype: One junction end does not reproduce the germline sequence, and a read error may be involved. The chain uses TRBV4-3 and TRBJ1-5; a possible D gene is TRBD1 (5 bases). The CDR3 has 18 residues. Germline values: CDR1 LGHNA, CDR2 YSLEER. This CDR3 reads CASSQYWVKPRGSQPQHF. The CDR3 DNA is TGCGCGAGCAGCCAGTACTGGGTTAAACCTAGGGGATCCCAGCCCCAGCATTTT.

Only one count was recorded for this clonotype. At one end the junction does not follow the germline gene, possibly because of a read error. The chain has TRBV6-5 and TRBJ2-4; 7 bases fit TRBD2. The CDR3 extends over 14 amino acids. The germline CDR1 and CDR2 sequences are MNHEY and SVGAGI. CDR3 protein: CASSYGLDLNNQYF. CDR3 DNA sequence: TGTGCCAGCAGTTATGGACTAGATCTGAACAATCAGTACTTC.

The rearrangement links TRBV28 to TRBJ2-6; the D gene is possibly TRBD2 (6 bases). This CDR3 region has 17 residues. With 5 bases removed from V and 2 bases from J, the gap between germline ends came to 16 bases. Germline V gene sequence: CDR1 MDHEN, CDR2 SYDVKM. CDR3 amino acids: CASSPHGGSPGANVLTF. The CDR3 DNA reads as TGTGCCAGCAGTCCCCATGGGGGGAGCCCTGGGGCCAACGTCCTGACTTTC. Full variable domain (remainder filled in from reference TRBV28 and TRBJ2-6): DVKVTQSSRYLVKRTGEKVFLECVQDMDHENMFWYRQDPGLGLRLIYFSYDVKMKEKGDIPEGYSVSREKKERFSLILESASTNQTSMYLCASSPHGGSPGANVLTFGAGSRLTVL.

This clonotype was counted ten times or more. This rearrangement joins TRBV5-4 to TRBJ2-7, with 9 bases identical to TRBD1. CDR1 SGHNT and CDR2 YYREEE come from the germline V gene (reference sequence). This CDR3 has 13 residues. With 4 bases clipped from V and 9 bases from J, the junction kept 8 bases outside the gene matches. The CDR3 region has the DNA TGTGCCAGCAGCAGCGGGGACAGGGCCGTGCAGTACTTC. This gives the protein CASSSGDRAVQYF.

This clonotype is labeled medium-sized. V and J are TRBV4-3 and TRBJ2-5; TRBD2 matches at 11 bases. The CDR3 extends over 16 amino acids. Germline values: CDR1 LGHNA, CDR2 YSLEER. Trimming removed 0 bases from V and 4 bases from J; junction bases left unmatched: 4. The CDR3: CASSQDRGLAGETQYF. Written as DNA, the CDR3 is TGCGCCAGCAGCCAAGATCGCGGACTAGCGGGAGAGACCCAGTACTTC.

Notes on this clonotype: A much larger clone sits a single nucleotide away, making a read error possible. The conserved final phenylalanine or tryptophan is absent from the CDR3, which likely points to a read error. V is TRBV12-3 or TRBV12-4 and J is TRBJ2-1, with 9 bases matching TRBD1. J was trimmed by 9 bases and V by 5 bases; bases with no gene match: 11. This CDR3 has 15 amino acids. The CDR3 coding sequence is TGTGCCAGCAGTACCGGACAGGGGACATGGGGTGAGCAGTTCATC. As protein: CASSTGQGTWGEQFI.

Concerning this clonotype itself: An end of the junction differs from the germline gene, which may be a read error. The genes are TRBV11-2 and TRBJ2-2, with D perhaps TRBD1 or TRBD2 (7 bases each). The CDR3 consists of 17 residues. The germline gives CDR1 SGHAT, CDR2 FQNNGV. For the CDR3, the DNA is TGTGCAAGCAGCTCTCCCCAGGGGGGGTGGAACACCGGGGAGCTGTCTTTT. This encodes CASSSPQGGWNTGELSF.

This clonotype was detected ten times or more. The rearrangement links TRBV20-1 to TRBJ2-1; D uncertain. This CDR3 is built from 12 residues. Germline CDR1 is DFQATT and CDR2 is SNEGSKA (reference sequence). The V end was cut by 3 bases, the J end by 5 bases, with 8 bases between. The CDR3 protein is CSASLVDNEQFF. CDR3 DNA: TGCAGTGCTAGCCTCGTAGACAATGAGCAGTTCTTC.

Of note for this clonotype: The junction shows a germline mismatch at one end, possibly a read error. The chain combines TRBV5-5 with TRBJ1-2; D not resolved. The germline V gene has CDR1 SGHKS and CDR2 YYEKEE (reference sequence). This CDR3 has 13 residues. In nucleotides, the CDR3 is TGTGCCAGCAGCTTGGGTGGTGGCTATGGCCACACCTTC. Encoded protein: CASSLGGGYGHTF.

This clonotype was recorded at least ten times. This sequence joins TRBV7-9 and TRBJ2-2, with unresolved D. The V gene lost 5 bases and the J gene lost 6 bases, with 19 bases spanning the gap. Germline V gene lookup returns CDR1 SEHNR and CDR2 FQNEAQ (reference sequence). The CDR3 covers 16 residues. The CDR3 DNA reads TGTGCCAGCAGCCGGACGGGTAGCCAGCTCGCCGGGGAGCTGTTTTTT. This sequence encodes CASSRTGSQLAGELFF.